This is a list of T cell receptor beta chains from one sample in a study of siplizumab effects on memory and regulatory T cells. Some clones are missing from TCRdb's copy, which holds only in-frame ones; the method was immunoSEQ multiplex PCR. The sample yields more than 90,000 clones, around 90% seen once. The sequenced sample consisted of non-Treg CD4+ T cells sorted from blood. The origin of the receptors is a human donor in good health. Each CDR3 is given with its conserved first and last residue. The D gene is left open where the match is weak.

V gene: TRBV30
J gene: TRBJ2-2
D gene: TRBD2
CDR3 length: 16
CDR3 protein: CACPLGLAGEHGELFF
CDR3 DNA: TGTGCCTGTCCTCTAGGACTAGCGGGAGAACACGGGGAGCTGTTTTTT

V gene: TRBV7-8
J gene: TRBJ2-1
D gene: TRBD2
CDR3 length: 17
CDR3 protein: CASSFFSTSGIGNEQFF
CDR3 DNA: TGTGCCAGCAGCTTTTTCTCGACTAGCGGCATCGGCAATGAGCAGTTCTTC

V gene: TRBV4-2
J gene: TRBJ2-1
D gene: -
CDR3 length: 17
CDR3 protein: CASSRPESGTYYNEQFF
CDR3 DNA: TGTGCCAGCAGCCGCCCTGAGTCCGGGACTTATTACAATGAGCAGTTCTTC

V gene: TRBV23-1
J gene: TRBJ2-1
D gene: TRBD2
CDR3 length: 19
CDR3 protein: CASSPLGTSGSMMGVEQFF
CDR3 DNA: TGCGCCAGCAGTCCCTTGGGGACTAGCGGGAGTATGATGGGAGTTGAGCAGTTCTTC

V gene: TRBV27
J gene: TRBJ2-2
D gene: -
CDR3 length: 13
CDR3 protein: CASSSVPTGELFF
CDR3 DNA: TGTGCCAGCAGTTCCGTCCCGACCGGGGAGCTGTTTTTT

V gene: TRBV5-4
J gene: TRBJ2-7
D gene: TRBD2
CDR3 length: 15
CDR3 protein: CASSLTSGSSYEQYF
CDR3 DNA: TGTGCCAGCAGCCTGACTAGCGGGAGCTCCTACGAGCAGTACTTC

V gene: TRBV2
J gene: TRBJ2-1
D gene: TRBD2
CDR3 length: 15
CDR3 protein: CASSRGREPHNEQFF
CDR3 DNA: TGTGCCAGCAGTCGAGGGAGGGAGCCCCACAATGAGCAGTTCTTC

V gene: TRBV28
J gene: TRBJ2-7
D gene: -
CDR3 length: 12
CDR3 protein: CATMKSSYEQYF
CDR3 DNA: TGTGCCACCATGAAAAGCTCCTACGAGCAGTACTTC

V gene: TRBV29-1
J gene: TRBJ1-2
D gene: -
CDR3 length: 14
CDR3 protein: CSVVLDTPNYGYTF
CDR3 DNA: TGCAGCGTTGTATTGGACACCCCTAACTATGGCTACACCTTC

V gene: TRBV11-3
J gene: TRBJ2-2
D gene: -
CDR3 length: 15
CDR3 protein: CASSLGPGEAGELFF
CDR3 DNA: TGTGCCAGCAGCTTAGGGCCAGGGGAAGCCGGGGAGCTGTTTTTT

V gene: TRBV28
J gene: TRBJ2-5
D gene: TRBD1
CDR3 length: 14
CDR3 protein: CASRPDRAQETQYF
CDR3 DNA: TGTGCCAGCAGACCCGACAGGGCCCAAGAGACCCAGTACTTC

V gene: TRBV6-6
J gene: TRBJ1-2
D gene: -
CDR3 length: 12
CDR3 protein: CAIRKSDYGYTF
CDR3 DNA: TGTGCCATTCGTAAATCTGACTATGGCTACACCTTC

V gene: TRBV19
J gene: TRBJ1-2
D gene: TRBD1
CDR3 length: 14
CDR3 protein: CASSIGQAGNGYTF
CDR3 DNA: TGTGCCAGTAGTATCGGACAGGCGGGTAATGGCTACACCTTC

V gene: TRBV6-1
J gene: TRBJ2-2
D gene: -
CDR3 length: 15
CDR3 protein: CASSKVFQTTGELFF
CDR3 DNA: TGTGCCAGCAGTAAGGTGTTCCAAACCACCGGGGAGCTGTTTTTT

V gene: TRBV30
J gene: TRBJ1-2
D gene: -
CDR3 length: 13
CDR3 protein: CAWSGVGWDGYTF
CDR3 DNA: TGTGCCTGGAGTGGAGTTGGTTGGGACGGCTACACCTTC

V gene: TRBV19
J gene: TRBJ2-3
D gene: -
CDR3 length: 15
CDR3 protein: CASSLTSSPPDTQYF
CDR3 DNA: TGTGCCAGTAGTCTAACTAGTTCCCCCCCAGATACGCAGTATTTT

V gene: TRBV7-3
J gene: TRBJ1-2
D gene: TRBD1
CDR3 length: 14
CDR3 protein: CASSLTGTGNGYTF
CDR3 DNA: TGTGCCAGCAGCTTAACTGGGACAGGGAATGGCTACACCTTC